This TCR beta chain was observed in a study of T cells after yellow fever vaccination. One entry per CDR3 protein results from TCRdb running MiXCR on the 5' RACE reads. The sample lists roughly 310,000 distinct CDR3 sequences, less than 4.5% occurring once. This clonotype was counted between two and nine times. CDR1 is LNHDA, CDR2 SQIVND, per germline (reference sequence). This CDR3 is built from 14 residues. The V end was cut by 5 bases, the J end by 3 bases, with 13 bases between. The source is a man younger than 35 who received the YFV17D yellow fever vaccine. Specimen: PBMCs, collected on the day of the yellow fever booster vaccination. V and J are TRBV19 and TRBJ1-1; a weak D match, TRBD1 (6 bases). Here the CDR3 DNA reads TGTGCCAGTAGTCCCTCGGGGGCTTACACTGAAGCTTTCTTT. Translation gives CASSPSGAYTEAFF.